This T cell receptor (beta chain) was obtained from a study of sequential checkpoint blockade in melanoma (dated by TCRdb to between 2019 and 2020). Regarding the complete study: Patients were assigned by 1:1 randomization to either first-line nivolumab followed by ipilimumab (arm A) or ipilimumab followed by nivolumab (arm B). Maintenance nivolumab came after both trial sequences.

The sample's treatment or condition label, in plain terms: randomized to nivolumab then ipilimumab (arm A) or the reverse (arm B). None of the patients in the trial had previously been given DNA-damaging chemotherapy. Live CD3+CD8+ cells negative for CD19 and CD56 were sorted from thawed PBMCs on a FACS Aria II flow cytometer. Samples were obtained from patients with melanoma enrolled in CheckMate 064, a randomized, open-label phase II trial of sequential checkpoint blockade. Peripheral blood mononuclear cells were collected by leukapheresis, purified using Ficoll-Paque, and frozen in human serum containing 10% DMSO. Immediately after sorting, the purity of the sorted blood CD3+CD8+ cells was confirmed to be >98%, and DNA was then extracted. TCRbeta CDR3 regions were immunosequenced from genomic DNA with the immunoSEQ Assay. Before high-throughput sequencing, the genomic DNA was amplified using bias-controlled multiplex PCR. For the original study's pipeline: To quantify the absolute abundance of each unique TCRbeta CDR3 region, the sequences were collapsed and filtered. Clonality was defined as 1 minus Pielou's evenness and was calculated using productive rearrangements only. A previously published method was used to identify clones with significantly greater frequencies in on-treatment samples than in baseline samples. TCRdb holds this immuneACCESS table with in-frame rearrangements only. Some clones are missing; in checked studies, unresolved V genes explain under half, and the rest has no known cause. V, J and clone size are those of that table, while D and trimming were read from the DNA. The sample table shows around 40,000 clones, and 75% to 90% are seen once. The ten largest clones take up 12% of the sample.

Counted from cysteine to phenylalanine, this CDR3 has 13 amino acids. The read is trimmed to its CDR3 DNA, 39 bases read in frame from base 1. V drops 6 bases and J drops 6 bases, leaving 11 bases in between. CDR1 and CDR2, per the germline V gene, are MDHEN and SYDVKM. What the study reported, not specific to this receptor: Validation of the response-prediction model combining TCR metrics and mutation burden is needed in larger, independent patient cohorts.

In its sample, this clone was seen a few times. The antigen it binds to is not known. There are no base qualities to consult, and no much larger clone falls within one base. The chain joins TRBV28 to TRBJ1-4; the D gene is unclear. Sequences were derived from CD8+ T cells sorted from blood (inferred from file names), sampled from a patient given nivolumab and ipilimumab in sequence. The origin of this receptor is a human donor with melanoma. The CDR3 protein: CASRLLPYEKLFF. The DNA is TGTGCCAGCAGACTTTTGCCTTATGAAAAACTGTTTTTT.